The 31 T cell receptor beta chains below were found in one sample sequenced in a study of blood T cell repertoires in COVID-19. TCRdb's copy holds only in-frame clones and misses some; the assay was immunoSEQ multiplex PCR. This repertoire shows about 200,000 clones, roughly four fifths found once; its top ten account for 13%. Sequencing was performed on peripheral blood. The receptors were sampled from a man aged 50 to 60 who had recovered from COVID-19.

The chain carries TRBV11-3 and TRBJ2-2; 7 bases are a match to TRBD2. Looked up from germline, CDR1 is SGHNT and CDR2 is YENEEA. This CDR3 is built from 17 residues. Losses at the gene ends were 3 bases for V and 7 bases for J; bases not matched to a gene: 14. CDR3: CASSFGLAEARGGELFF. The CDR3 DNA is TGTGCCAGCAGCTTCGGGCTAGCGGAGGCGAGAGGCGGGGAGCTGTTTTTT.

There are a few counts of this clone. This chain's CDR3 is CATSRDWDKNTEAFF. The CDR3 DNA sequence: TGTGCCACCAGCAGAGATTGGGACAAGAACACTGAAGCTTTCTTT. V gene TRBV15 combines with J gene TRBJ1-1, with D possibly matching TRBD1 (6 bases). Germline V gene data show CDR1 as LNHNV and CDR2 as YYDKDF (reference sequence). The V gene lost 0 bases and the J gene lost 1 base, with 9 bases spanning the gap. The CDR3 has 15 amino acids. Complete variable domain (other parts from reference TRBV15 and TRBJ1-1): DAMVIQNPRYQVTQFGKPVTLSCSQTLNHNVMYWYQQKSSQAPKLLFHYYDKDFNNEADTPDNFQSRRPNTSFCFLDIRSPGLGDTAMYLCATSRDWDKNTEAFFGQGTRLTVV.

The chain is built from TRBV23-1 and TRBJ2-7; 14 positions agree with TRBD2. TRBV23-1 is flagged as an ORF with uncertain function. With V trimmed by 1 base and J by 2 bases, 10 bases remained unmatched. This CDR3 is built from 19 residues. CDR3 protein: CASSQLLGLAGETPYEQYF. DNA for the CDR3: TGCGCCAGCAGTCAATTATTGGGACTAGCGGGAGAGACCCCCTACGAGCAGTACTTC.

The DNA of the CDR3 is TGTGCCACCAGCAGAGCGGGAGGAGAAGAGACCCAGTACTTC. Protein product: CATSRAGGEETQYF. The V and J genes are TRBV24-1 and TRBJ2-5; 9 bases are shared with TRBD2. CDR3 length: 14 residues. The V segment lost 7 bases and the J segment 3 bases; nucleotides outside the gene matches: 5. Germline V gives CDR1 KGHDR, CDR2 SFDVKD.

The chain recombines TRBV12-3 or TRBV12-4 with TRBJ2-7; possibly TRBD1 for D (6 bases). V was pared by 4 bases and J by 3 bases, with 10 bases between. There are 13 residues in the CDR3. The CDR3 here is CASSSTRGYEQYF. The DNA of the CDR3 is TGTGCCAGCAGTTCCACCAGGGGCTACGAGCAGTACTTC.

The chain recombines TRBV7-7 with TRBJ2-5; D may be TRBD2 (5 bases). This CDR3 has 16 residues. V was trimmed by 5 bases and J by 5 bases, leaving 21 bases between them. Germline-derived CDR1 and CDR2 are SSHAT and FNYEAQ (reference sequence). The CDR3 DNA reads as TGTGCCAGCAGCCCCCGGACTGGAGTGTTTGTGGAGACCCAGTACTTC. It encodes CASSPRTGVFVETQYF.

The chain employs TRBV7-8 and TRBJ2-4, with 11 bases identical to TRBD1. The CDR3 totals 17 residues. CDR1 is SGHVS and CDR2 is FQNEAQ in the germline V gene. V was clipped by 2 bases and J by 0 bases; unmatched bases: 3. The CDR3 sequence is CASSLRGTGGAKNIQYF. The DNA of the CDR3 is TGTGCCAGCAGCTTAAGGGGGACAGGGGGAGCCAAAAACATTCAGTACTTC.

The chain links TRBV5-1 to TRBJ1-4, with TRBD1 matching over 9 bases. V dropped 0 bases and J dropped 12; count of bases not matched to a gene: 9. Germline-derived CDR1 and CDR2 are SGHRS and YFSETQ. The CDR3 is made up of 15 amino acids. CDR3 nucleotides: TGCGCCAGCAGCTTGGAAGGGACAGGGAGGAAACAACTGTTTTTT. It specifies CASSLEGTGRKQLFF.

V usage is TRBV4-3 and J usage is TRBJ2-1; D perhaps matches TRBD1 (6 bases). V shed 1 base and J shed 5 bases, with 12 bases lying between them. The CDR3 runs to 15 residues. Germline CDR1 reads LGHNA; CDR2 reads YSLEER. The CDR3, as DNA: TGCGCCAGCAGCCAAGTAGGGGGAGTCAACAATGAGCAGTTCTTC. Its protein product is CASSQVGGVNNEQFF.

This sequence joins TRBV4-1 and TRBJ2-5; TRBD1 aligns across 10 bases. Looked up from germline, CDR1 is MGHRA and CDR2 is YSYEKL. The trim removed 5 bases at V and 5 bases at J, leaving 8 bases unmatched. This CDR3 region has 15 residues. The CDR3 nucleotides read TGCGCCAGCAGCTATGGACAGGGGGGGAGGGAGACCCAGTACTTC. Amino acids: CASSYGQGGRETQYF.

The V and J genes are TRBV29-1 and TRBJ2-3; TRBD2 agrees at 7 bases. The CDR3 consists of 16 residues. The germline CDR1 and CDR2 sequences are SQVTM and ANQGSEA. V shed 1 base and J 0 bases; nucleotides not matched to a gene: 7. In DNA, the CDR3 is TGCAGCGTTGAAGGGCGGGGGAAGTCTAGCACAGATACGCAGTATTTT. The encoded protein is CSVEGRGKSSTDTQYF.

J is TRBJ1-1 and V is TRBV7-3; tentatively, D is TRBD1 (6 bases). CDR3 length equals 15 residues. V lost 5 bases and J lost 4, with 17 bases in between. Germline V gives CDR1 SGHTA, CDR2 FQGTGA. CDR3 nucleotide sequence: TGTGCCAGCAGCGCTAATGGACAGCCGGGCACTGAAGCTTTCTTT. Its translation is CASSANGQPGTEAFF.

As regards this clone: The sample holds other DNA sequences that translate to the same CDR3. The chain links TRBV19 to TRBJ1-1, with TRBD1 matching over 7 bases. Per germline, CDR1 LNHDA and CDR2 SQIVND (reference sequence). The CDR3 covers 13 residues. V shed 4 bases, J shed 1 base, and the junction held 0 bases outside the gene matches. CDR3 coding DNA: TGTGCCAGTAGTAGGACAGGGAACACTGAAGCTTTCTTT. It yields the protein CASSRTGNTEAFF.

A few counts support this clone. The chain couples TRBV16 to TRBJ2-1, with D uncertain. Germline values: CDR1 KGHSY, CDR2 FQNENV. The germline V and J ends were trimmed by 6 bases and 7 bases, with 7 bases remaining between them. The CDR3 loop spans 11 amino acids. The CDR3 spells CASSSGNEQFF. CDR3 DNA sequence: TGTGCCAGCAGTTCAGGTAATGAGCAGTTCTTC.

The chain has TRBV28 and TRBJ2-3; 9 positions match TRBD2. The J segment lost 7 bases and the V segment lost 4 bases, leaving 6 bases of the junction unmatched. Looked up from germline, CDR1 is MDHEN and CDR2 is SYDVKM. CDR3 length: 14 amino acids. The CDR3 DNA reads TGTGCCAGCAGTTGGACTAGCGTCCCGAATACGCAGTATTTT. This codes for CASSWTSVPNTQYF.

This clone turned up a few times. The chain carries TRBV7-9 and TRBJ2-7, with D possibly TRBD2 on 5 matching bases. Germline assignment: CDR1 SEHNR and CDR2 FQNEAQ (reference sequence). The CDR3 has 15 residues. V lost 3 bases to trimming and J lost 6 bases, with 18 bases between them. The CDR3 nucleotides are TGTGCCAGCAGCTTTTGGTCTAGCCAGCTCCCCGAGCAGTACTTC. This sequence encodes CASSFWSSQLPEQYF.

The chain links TRBV19 to TRBJ1-1, with D uncertain. From germline, CDR1 is LNHDA and CDR2 SQIVND (reference sequence). CDR3 length: 11 residues. V dropped 3 bases and J dropped 7 bases, with 6 bases sitting between them. This CDR3 is CASSIFGEAFF. The CDR3 DNA reads TGTGCCAGTAGTATTTTCGGTGAAGCTTTCTTT.

The chain joins TRBV12-3 or TRBV12-4 to TRBJ2-7; the D is unclear. Trimming left V 3 bases short and J 7 bases short, with 7 bases between. The CDR3 covers 11 residues. The CDR3 sequence is CASSFTREQYF. In DNA form, the CDR3 reads TGTGCCAGCAGTTTTACGAGGGAGCAGTACTTC.

The chain uses TRBV6-5 and TRBJ1-4; D unclear. V was cut by 6 bases and J by 3 bases, with 14 bases left in between. The CDR3 sequence is 15 residues long. Germline V gives CDR1 MNHEY, CDR2 SVGAGI. CDR3 sequence: CASRPGSSANEKLFF. The CDR3 DNA follows: TGTGCCAGCAGACCAGGATCTTCGGCTAATGAAAAACTGTTTTTT.

The chain uses TRBV5-1 and TRBJ1-2; D unresolved. There are 14 residues in the CDR3. The germline gives CDR1 SGHRS, CDR2 YFSETQ. V was trimmed by 0 bases and J by 3 bases, leaving 9 bases between them. CDR3 residues: CASSLGGRDYGYTF. The CDR3 nucleotides are TGCGCCAGCAGCTTGGGAGGCCGTGACTATGGCTACACCTTC.

This chain connects TRBV5-6 to TRBJ1-2; 9 bases agree with TRBD1. This CDR3 is 15 amino acids long. With V trimmed by 0 bases and J by 8 bases, 8 bases remained unmatched. The germline CDR1 and CDR2 sequences are SGHDT and YYEEEE. The chain's CDR3 is CASSLVGQGSQGYTF. CDR3 DNA: TGTGCCAGCAGCTTGGTGGGACAGGGCAGCCAAGGCTACACCTTC.

V is TRBV19 and J is TRBJ1-1; TRBD1 agrees at 7 bases. CDR1 is LNHDA and CDR2 is SQIVND in the germline V gene (reference sequence). This CDR3 is built from 15 residues. V trimming: 4 bases; J trimming: 1 base; junction bases outside the gene matches: 6. CDR3 sequence reads: CASSRQGLGNTEAFF. Written as DNA, the CDR3 is TGTGCCAGTAGTAGACAGGGTCTGGGGAACACTGAAGCTTTCTTT.

For the CDR3, the DNA is TGTGCCAGCAGCTCCGCAGGCGTCAAGAATACGCAGTATTTT. Translating it yields CASSSAGVKNTQYF. This chain uses TRBV5-4 with TRBJ2-3, with D hard to call. There are 14 residues in the CDR3. In germline, CDR1 is SGHNT, CDR2 YYREEE (reference sequence). The ends were cut back, 3 bases at V and 7 bases at J, with 15 bases in the middle.

The CDR3 coding sequence is TGTGCCAGCAGTCCCCGGACAGGGCGAAGGGAGACCCAGTACTTC. Its protein is CASSPRTGRRETQYF. This sequence joins TRBV27 and TRBJ2-5, with 8 nucleotides matching TRBD1. The CDR3 contains 15 residues. Germline CDR1 is MNHEY and CDR2 is SMNVEV (reference sequence). Trimming removed 5 bases from V and 5 bases from J; junction bases left unmatched: 10.

V usage is TRBV3-1 (or the pseudogene TRBV3-2) and J usage is TRBJ2-2, with TRBD2 identical over 10 bases. CDR3 length: 19 amino acids. Germline V gives CDR1 LGHDT, CDR2 YNNKEL (reference sequence). With 2 bases clipped from V and 6 bases from J, the junction kept 15 bases outside the gene matches. The CDR3 here is CASSQYSGKIAGGPGELFF. The CDR3 region has the DNA TGTGCCAGCAGCCAATACTCTGGGAAGATAGCGGGAGGACCCGGGGAGCTGTTTTTT.

The chain employs TRBV10-1 and TRBJ2-2; perhaps TRBD1 as D (6 bases). The CDR3 totals 15 residues. The germline V gene has CDR1 WNHNN and CDR2 SYGVQD (reference sequence). The V end was cut by 3 bases, the J end by 2 bases, with 10 bases between. Here the CDR3 DNA reads TGCGCCAGCAGTGAAGGGGGTGGCAACACCGGGGAGCTGTTTTTT. Translating gives CASSEGGGNTGELFF.

There are a few counts of this clone. The chain has TRBV7-2 and TRBJ2-2, with TRBD2 identical over 8 bases. The CDR3 is 16 amino acids. The germline CDR1 and CDR2 sequences are SGHTA and FQGNSA. Trimming at V came to 5 bases and at J to 4 bases, leaving 9 bases not matched to a gene. Here the CDR3 DNA reads TGTGCCAGCAGCCGGAGCGGGAGCGGGAGCACCGGGGAGCTGTTTTTT. Encoded protein: CASSRSGSGSTGELFF.

This clone was seen only a few times. The V and J genes are TRBV7-9 and TRBJ1-4; 7 nucleotides match TRBD1. Germline assignment: CDR1 SEHNR and CDR2 FQNEAQ (reference sequence). The length of the CDR3 is 18 residues. Trimming at V came to 5 bases and at J to 0 bases, leaving 12 bases not matched to a gene. The CDR3 loop is CASSPLEGGPATNEKLFF. The CDR3, as DNA: TGTGCCAGCAGCCCACTCGAAGGGGGCCCGGCAACTAATGAAAAACTGTTTTTT.

The chain is built from TRBV11-1 and TRBJ2-7, with unresolved D. The germline V gene encodes CDR1 SGHAT and CDR2 FQDESV (reference sequence). V was shortened by 3 bases and J by 0 bases, with 6 bases between the two germline ends. The CDR3 is 13 residues long. In DNA form, the CDR3 reads TGTGCCAGCAGCTTTCAACTCTCCTACGAGCAGTACTTC. Its protein product is CASSFQLSYEQYF.

This clone was counted only a few times. This chain connects TRBV7-3 to TRBJ1-1; D is possibly TRBD1 (5 bases). This CDR3 has 14 residues. Germline V gene sequence: CDR1 SGHTA, CDR2 FQGTGA. V dropped 5 bases and J dropped 3 bases, with 13 bases sitting between them. Written as DNA, the CDR3 is TGTGCCAGCAGCGCCCAGGGATCTTACACTGAAGCTTTCTTT. It translates to CASSAQGSYTEAFF.

This clone was counted a few times. The same CDR3 is also encoded by other DNA sequences in this sample. The chain employs TRBV7-8 and TRBJ1-1; D not certain. Trimming cost V 1 base and J 1 base, with 4 bases left between them. The CDR3 is made up of 13 amino acids. CDR1 is SGHVS, CDR2 FQNEAQ, per germline. The CDR3 coding sequence is TGTGCCAGCAGCTTAGGTCGGAACACTGAAGCTTTCTTT. It specifies CASSLGRNTEAFF.